This TCR beta chain was identified during a study of T cell responses to AZD1222 COVID-19 vaccine. Study-level points and caveats: Scientists sampled the repertoires only once the peak T cell response had passed.

Worth noting for this clone: What it recognizes is unknown.

V lost 4 bases and J 6 bases, leaving 9 bases between the germline ends. The CDR3 loop spans 13 amino acids. CDR1 and CDR2 from the germline V gene are MNHEY and SVGAGI. Measured with immunoSEQ multiplex PCR; TCRdb has only the in-frame clones, and not every one. Here the sample spans 90,000 to 120,000 clones, about 90% being singletons. This TCR came from an adult who received the AZD1222 COVID-19 vaccine. The chain combines TRBV6-5 with TRBJ2-2, with no clear D. The specimen was peripheral blood, collected 28 days after the second AZD1222 dose. The CDR3 protein is CASSFDEAGELFF. As DNA, the CDR3 is TGTGCCAGCAGTTTCGATGAGGCCGGGGAGCTGTTTTTT.